This paragraph reports one T cell receptor beta chain. Its antigen is currently unknown. Other nucleotide sequences in the sample specify the same CDR3. Those who donated, Caucasian adults without exception, all lived in Nashville, Tennessee. This specimen belongs to a study of shared clonotypes between healthy human individuals. Study-level findings and limits: Generation of non-shared clonotypes was less probable than generation of clonotypes shared by all four donors.

Germline V gene sequence: CDR1 SGHRS, CDR2 YFSETQ. Trimming took 3 bases from V and 8 from J, leaving 12 bases between them. This CDR3 has 13 residues. Assay: immunoSEQ multiplex PCR; the TCRdb copy retains only in-frame clones and omits some. The sample carries more than 2 million clones, roughly 95% recorded once. This chain connects TRBV5-1 to TRBJ2-1; D possibly corresponds to TRBD2 (6 bases). What was sequenced was naive CD4+ T cells sorted from blood. Indicated subset: CD45RA+ positively selected. The receptor was isolated from a man between 18 and 29 years old in good health. CDR3 loop: CASSSTSRDEQFF. The CDR3 DNA reads as TGCGCCAGCAGCTCGACTAGTAGGGATGAGCAGTTCTTC.